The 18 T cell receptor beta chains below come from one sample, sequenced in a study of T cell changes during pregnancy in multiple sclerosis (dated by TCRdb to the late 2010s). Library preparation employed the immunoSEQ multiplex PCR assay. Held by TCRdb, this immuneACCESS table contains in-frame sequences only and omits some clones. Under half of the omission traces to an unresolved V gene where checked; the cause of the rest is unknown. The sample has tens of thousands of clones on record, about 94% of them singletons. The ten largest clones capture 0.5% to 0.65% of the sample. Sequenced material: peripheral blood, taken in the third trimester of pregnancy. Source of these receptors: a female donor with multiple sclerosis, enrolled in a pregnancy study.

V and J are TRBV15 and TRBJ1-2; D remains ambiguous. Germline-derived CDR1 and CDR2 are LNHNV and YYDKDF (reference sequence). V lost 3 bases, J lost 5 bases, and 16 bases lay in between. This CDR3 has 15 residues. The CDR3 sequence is CATSRGAVAEYGYTF. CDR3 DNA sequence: TGTGCCACCAGCAGGGGAGCGGTCGCGGAGTATGGCTACACCTTC. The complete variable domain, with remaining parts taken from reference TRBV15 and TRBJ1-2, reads DAMVIQNPRYQVTQFGKPVTLSCSQTLNHNVMYWYQQKSSQAPKLLFHYYDKDFNNEADTPDNFQSRRPNTSFCFLDIRSPGLGDTAMYLCATSRGAVAEYGYTFGSGTRLTVV.

CDR3 region: CASSLIGVTGELFF. DNA for the CDR3: TGTGCCAGCAGCTTAATTGGAGTCACCGGGGAGCTGTTTTTT. V usage is TRBV7-3 and J usage is TRBJ2-2; D is ambiguous. V lost 1 base, J lost 4 bases, and 7 bases lay in between. Germline V gives CDR1 SGHTA, CDR2 FQGTGA. The CDR3 totals 14 residues. Complete variable domain (other parts from reference TRBV7-3 and TRBJ2-2): GAGVSQTPSNKVTEKGKYVELRCDPISGHTALYWYRQSLGQGPEFLIYFQGTGAADDSGLPNDRFFAVRPEGSVSTLKIQRTERGDSAVYLCASSLIGVTGELFFGEGSRLTVL.

CDR3 sequence reads: CASSPHGVAGTGELFF. DNA of the CDR3: TGTGCCAGCAGCCCCCATGGGGTAGCGGGGACCGGGGAGCTGTTTTTT. The chain is built from TRBV9 and TRBJ2-2, with 8 bases aligning to TRBD2. CDR1 and CDR2 (germline): SGDLS, YYNGEE. Trimming removed 4 bases from V and 5 bases from J; junction bases left unmatched: 10. This CDR3 comprises 16 residues.

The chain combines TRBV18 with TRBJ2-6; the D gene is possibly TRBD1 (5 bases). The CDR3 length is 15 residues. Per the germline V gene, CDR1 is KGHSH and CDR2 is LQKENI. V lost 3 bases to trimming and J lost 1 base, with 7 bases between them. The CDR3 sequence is CASSPQGSGANVLTF. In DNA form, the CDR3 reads TGTGCCAGCTCACCCCAGGGTTCTGGGGCCAACGTCCTGACTTTC.

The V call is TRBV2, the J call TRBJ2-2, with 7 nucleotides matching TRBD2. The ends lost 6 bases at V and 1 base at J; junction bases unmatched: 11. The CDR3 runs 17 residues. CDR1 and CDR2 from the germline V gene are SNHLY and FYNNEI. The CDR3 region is CASRSRPGLRNTGELFF. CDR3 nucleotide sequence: TGTGCCAGCAGGTCCCGCCCGGGACTAAGGAACACCGGGGAGCTGTTTTTT.

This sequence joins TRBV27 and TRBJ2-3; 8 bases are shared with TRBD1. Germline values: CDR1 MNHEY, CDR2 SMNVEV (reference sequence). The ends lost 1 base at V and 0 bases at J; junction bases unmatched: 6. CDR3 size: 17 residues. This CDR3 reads CASSLYRDRTSTDTQYF. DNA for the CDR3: TGTGCCAGCAGTTTATACCGGGACAGGACGAGCACAGATACGCAGTATTTT.

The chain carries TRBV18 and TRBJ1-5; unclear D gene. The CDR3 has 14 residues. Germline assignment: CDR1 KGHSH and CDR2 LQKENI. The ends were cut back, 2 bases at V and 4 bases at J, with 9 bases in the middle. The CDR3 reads CASSPGAANQPQHF. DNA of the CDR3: TGTGCCAGCTCACCAGGCGCGGCAAATCAGCCCCAGCATTTT.

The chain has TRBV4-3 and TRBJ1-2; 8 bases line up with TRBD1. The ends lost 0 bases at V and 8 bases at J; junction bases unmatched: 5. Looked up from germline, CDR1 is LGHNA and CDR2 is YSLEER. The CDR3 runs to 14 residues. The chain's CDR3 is CASSQDSTGVGYTF. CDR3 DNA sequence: TGCGCCAGCAGCCAAGATTCGACAGGGGTAGGCTACACCTTC.

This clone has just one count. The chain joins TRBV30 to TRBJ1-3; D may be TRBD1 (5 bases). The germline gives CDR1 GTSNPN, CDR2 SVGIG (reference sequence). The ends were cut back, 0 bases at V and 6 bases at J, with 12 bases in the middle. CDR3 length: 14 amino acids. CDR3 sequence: CAWSVRGGENTIYF. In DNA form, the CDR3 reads TGTGCCTGGAGTGTACGGGGGGGAGAAAACACCATATATTTT.

In DNA form, the CDR3 reads TGTGCCAGCAGGCCTTGGGGGCGGTCGGTCACAGATACGCAGTATTTT. It yields the protein CASRPWGRSVTDTQYF. The gene calls are TRBV11-2 and TRBJ2-3; D is possibly TRBD1 (6 bases). V was clipped by 6 bases and J by 2 bases, with 18 bases between them. From germline, CDR1 is SGHAT and CDR2 FQNNGV. The CDR3 extends over 16 amino acids.

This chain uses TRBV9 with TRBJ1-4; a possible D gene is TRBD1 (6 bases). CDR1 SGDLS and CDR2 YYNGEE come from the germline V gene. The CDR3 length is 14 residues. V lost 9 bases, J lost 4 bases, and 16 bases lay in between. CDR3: CATPRGGGNEKLFF. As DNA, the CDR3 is TGTGCCACCCCGAGGGGGGGTGGTAATGAAAAACTGTTTTTT.

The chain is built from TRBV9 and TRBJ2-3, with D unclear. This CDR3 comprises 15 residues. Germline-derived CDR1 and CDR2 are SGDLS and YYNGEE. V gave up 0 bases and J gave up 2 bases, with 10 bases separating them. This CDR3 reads CASSVAPTNTDTQYF. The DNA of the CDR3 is TGTGCCAGCAGCGTAGCCCCCACAAACACAGATACGCAGTATTTT. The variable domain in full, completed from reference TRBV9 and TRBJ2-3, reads DSGVTQTPKHLITATGQRVTLRCSPRSGDLSVYWYQQSLDQGLQFLIQYYNGEERAKGNILERFSAQQFPDLHSELNLSSLELGDSALYFCASSVAPTNTDTQYFGPGTRLTVL.

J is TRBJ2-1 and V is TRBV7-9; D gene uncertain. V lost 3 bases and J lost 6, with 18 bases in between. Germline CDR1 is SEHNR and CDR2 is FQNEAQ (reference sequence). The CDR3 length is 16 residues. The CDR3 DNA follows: TGTGCCAGCAGCTTTGTTGTGCTGATAGCATCCAATGAGCAGTTCTTC. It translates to CASSFVVLIASNEQFF. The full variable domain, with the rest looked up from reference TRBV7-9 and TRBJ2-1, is DTGVSQNPRHKITKRGQNVTFRCDPISEHNRLYWYRQTLGQGPEFLTYFQNEAQLEKSRLLSDRFSAERPKGSFSTLEIQRTEQGDSAMYLCASSFVVLIASNEQFFGPGTRLTVL.

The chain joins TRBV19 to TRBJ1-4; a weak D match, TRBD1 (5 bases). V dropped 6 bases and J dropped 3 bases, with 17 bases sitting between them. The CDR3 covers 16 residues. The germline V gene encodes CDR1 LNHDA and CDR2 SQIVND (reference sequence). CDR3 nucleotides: TGTGCCAGTAGGGGGCCTCAGTCAGCTCCTAATGAAAAACTGTTTTTT. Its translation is CASRGPQSAPNEKLFF.

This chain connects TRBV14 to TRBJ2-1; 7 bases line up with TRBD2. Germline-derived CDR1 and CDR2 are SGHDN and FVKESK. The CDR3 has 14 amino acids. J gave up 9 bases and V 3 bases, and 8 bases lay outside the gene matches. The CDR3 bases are TGTGCCAGCAGCCAGCTTTTTGGGGAGGGTGAGCAGTTCTTC. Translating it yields CASSQLFGEGEQFF.

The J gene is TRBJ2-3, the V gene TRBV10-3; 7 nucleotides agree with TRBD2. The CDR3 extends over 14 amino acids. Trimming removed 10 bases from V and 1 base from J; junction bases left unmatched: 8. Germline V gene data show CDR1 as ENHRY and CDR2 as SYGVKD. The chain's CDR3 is CATASGRRTDTQYF. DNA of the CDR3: TGTGCCACCGCTAGCGGTCGGCGCACAGATACGCAGTATTTT.

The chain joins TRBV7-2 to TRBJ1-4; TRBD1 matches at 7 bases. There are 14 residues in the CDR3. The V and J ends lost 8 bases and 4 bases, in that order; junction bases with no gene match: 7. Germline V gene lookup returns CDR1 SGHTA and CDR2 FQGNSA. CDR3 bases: TGTGCCAGCGAGGAGACAGGGAGTAATGAAAAACTGTTTTTT. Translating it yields CASEETGSNEKLFF.

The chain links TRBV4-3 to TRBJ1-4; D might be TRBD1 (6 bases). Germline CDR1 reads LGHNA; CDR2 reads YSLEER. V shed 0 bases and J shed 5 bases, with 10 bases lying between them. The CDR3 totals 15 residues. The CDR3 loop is CASSQDWGRNEKLFF. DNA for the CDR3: TGCGCCAGCAGCCAAGACTGGGGGCGCAATGAAAAACTGTTTTTT.